This TCR beta chain derives from a study of blood T cell repertoires in COVID-19. Germline values: CDR1 LGHNA, CDR2 YSLEER. The CDR3 has 15 residues. Trimming left V 0 bases short and J 1 base short, with 9 bases between. Sequenced by immunoSEQ multiplex PCR; TCRdb stores in-frame clones only, minus some. The sample has around 200,000 clones, roughly 88% seen once. The clonotype was recovered from a man aged 35-49 years with acute COVID-19. The J gene is TRBJ1-1, the V gene TRBV4-3; D gene unclear. The sequenced material came from PBMCs or T cells enriched from blood (not recorded which). Here the CDR3 reads CASSQDFRGNTEAFF. The CDR3 DNA reads TGCGCCAGCAGCCAAGATTTTCGGGGGAACACTGAAGCTTTCTTT.